The entry that follows covers one T cell receptor beta chain sequence. This clone was recorded once. No antigen is known for it. No much larger clonotype is one base removed from it; base qualities were not supplied. This specimen belongs to a study of monozygotic twins with cystic fibrosis listed by TCRdb under 2021. For the study in its entirety: Barcoded libraries were prepared from about 3 micrograms of fragmented DNA with roughly 16 PCR cycles. Data for three of the twin pairs had previously been reported in another context. Twins were ranked among roughly 1,000 cohort participants for weight-for-height and FEVPerc (FEV1 disease centile) on the day of blood sampling. TCR beta repertoires were compared within and between 16 monozygotic twin pairs with cystic fibrosis so that genetic influence on V and J gene usage could be assessed. Ten female and six male twin pairs, aged about 2.0 to 36.4 years (median roughly 8.4 years) and mostly children and adolescents, were included in the cohort.

TCR beta CDR3 regions were amplified by multiplex PCR using the immunoSEQ immune profiling system, following the manufacturer's instructions. An Illumina NextSeq system was used to carry out the sequencing. The paper's data handling went like this. Sequence data were processed on the immunoSEQ Analyzer platform, and clonality was computed as the square root of Simpson's index of productive rearrangements. V and J usage similarity was measured by Jensen-Shannon distance, and CDR3 generation probabilities were computed with OLGA. The immuneACCESS database (August 2020) and VDJdb (December 2020) were searched for shared CDR3 sequences. The immuneACCESS repertoire file appears here via TCRdb, limited to in-frame rearrangements. These files lack a portion of the clones; in checked studies, under half of the deficit traces to unresolved V genes, and the cause of the others is not known. The DNA was the basis for D and trimming; V, J and clone size are from that table. The sample contains 30,000 to 45,000 clones, roughly 84% of them found a single time. Approximately 1.8% of the sample goes to the ten largest clones.

The twin pairs came from the European Cystic Fibrosis Twin and Sibling Study Cohort, a cohort that recruited patients from roughly 160 CF clinics across 14 European countries. Zygosity and CFTR genotype were verified in-house, with zygosity tested by multiplex PCR of nine short tandem repeat loci. Peripheral blood was sampled from each twin, with clinical parameters recorded on the day of blood sampling. Phenol/chloroform extraction was used to isolate genomic DNA from peripheral blood cells, and the DNA was then kept in TE buffer at 4 degrees C. General conclusions and limits of the study: Simpson clonality was generally low (median about 0.0095), suggesting a naive-dominated repertoire, with higher clonality in the most severely affected patients. Sharing of nucleotide-identical clonotypes was significantly greater within monozygotic CF twin pairs than between unrelated CF individuals (P = 0.000026, Mann-Whitney). V gene usage was most similar to the co-twin for 13 of 16 pairs, and J usage for 8 of 16 pairs, suggesting genetic constraints. The cohort was small, and no association was found between shared CDR3 numbers and age, concordance or disease severity.

Based on the germline V gene, the CDR1 and CDR2 sequences are MGHRA and YSYEKL. Trimming leaves V shorter by 10 bases and J shorter by 5 bases, with the junction holding 7 bases beyond the gene matches. The CDR3, cysteine through phenylalanine, is 13 amino acids long. The sequence is cut down to CDR3 DNA, 39 bases in frame from base 1. This sequence was found in a girl aged 2-15 years with cystic fibrosis. The sample taken for sequencing was blood. The V and J genes are TRBV4-1 and TRBJ2-1; 8 bases in the middle match TRBD2. For the CDR3, the sequence is CATNGGADNEQFF. The sequenced DNA is TGCGCCACCAACGGGGGGGCCGACAATGAGCAGTTCTTC.